Listed below are T cell receptor beta chains from one sample, sequenced in a study of blood T cell repertoires in COVID-19. The table came from immunoSEQ multiplex PCR; TCRdb's copy has only in-frame clones and leaves some out. The table has 160,000 or so clones, 80% to 90% seen once. The specimen was PBMCs or T cells enriched from blood (not recorded which). The receptors originated from a woman aged 45-60 years who had recovered from COVID-19. Each CDR3 is given with its conserved first and last residue. Fields, in order: CDR3 DNA, CDR3 protein, D gene, clone size, J gene, V gene. The D gene is left open where the match is weak. Clone size is stated in some rows and not others, as once, few, many or a class when expanded.

TGCGCCAGCAGCCTACCGACAGGCAACTATGGCTACACCTTC,CASSLPTGNYGYTF,-,-,TRBJ1-2,TRBV5-1
TGCAGTGCTAGGGGCCAGGGGACATCCTTTTTT,CSARGQGTSFF,-,few,TRBJ1-4,TRBV20-1
TGTGCCAGCAGTTCTACTAGTGCCTACGAGCAGTACTTC,CASSSTSAYEQYF,-,once,TRBJ2-7,TRBV27
TGTGCCAGCAGTACGCCTCGACAGGGTTTTGTACCGACCCCGTTCTTC,CASSTPRQGFVPTPFF,TRBD1,-,TRBJ2-1,TRBV28
TGTGCCAGCAGTTTAAGTGGGCTCTCTGGAAACACCATATATTTT,CASSLSGLSGNTIYF,-,-,TRBJ1-3,TRBV9
TGCGCCAGCAGCCAGGGGACGGGTGGCTACACCTTC,CASSQGTGGYTF,-,-,TRBJ1-2,TRBV5-1
TGTGCCAGCAGCTCCGGGACTAGCGGGGAAAAAGGGCACTTC,CASSSGTSGEKGHF,TRBD2,-,TRBJ2-7,TRBV5-4
TGTGCCAGCAGCTTAGCCCTGACAGGCACTGAAGCTTTCTTT,CASSLALTGTEAFF,-,-,TRBJ1-1,TRBV7-9
TGTGCCAGCAGCTTATTGGCTAGCGGGGCCAATGAGCAGTTCTTC,CASSLLASGANEQFF,TRBD2,once,TRBJ2-1,TRBV7-3
TGCGCCAGCAGCTCCCCGGGAACCTACGAGCAGTACTTC,CASSSPGTYEQYF,-,-,TRBJ2-7,TRBV5-1
TGTGCCAGTACTAGGGGGGGCTCTGGAAACACCATATATTTT,CASTRGGSGNTIYF,-,-,TRBJ1-3,TRBV19
TGTGCCATTCCGGTGGTGTCGGAAGAGACCCAGTACTTC,CAIPVVSEETQYF,-,-,TRBJ2-5,TRBV2
TGTGCCAGCAGCCTAGGGACAGGGAGCACAGATACGCAGTATTTT,CASSLGTGSTDTQYF,TRBD1,-,TRBJ2-3,TRBV3-1/TRBV3-2
TGTGCCAGCAGCCAAGTCGCTGGGCCCAACACTGAAGCTTTCTTT,CASSQVAGPNTEAFF,-,few,TRBJ1-1,TRBV3-1/TRBV3-2
TGTGCCAGCAGCTCCAGGGGGCGAGGCACCGGGGAGCTGTTTTTT,CASSSRGRGTGELFF,TRBD1,-,TRBJ2-2,TRBV7-9
TGTGCCAGCAGTTTAACAGGGGGTCAGCCCCAGCATTTT,CASSLTGGQPQHF,TRBD1,-,TRBJ1-5,TRBV12-3/TRBV12-4
TGTGCCAGCAGCTACTTGGGGGGGGCTGGGAACTCTGGGGCCAACGTCCTGACTTTC,CASSYLGGAGNSGANVLTF,-,few,TRBJ2-6,TRBV6-6
TGTGCCAGCAGCTCCCGGACTAGCGGGGGGCGGTTCCAAGAGACCCAGTACTTC,CASSSRTSGGRFQETQYF,TRBD2,-,TRBJ2-5,TRBV14
TGTGCCAGCACCTGGAGCGGGGAGGTGTCCGGGGAGCTGTTTTTT,CASTWSGEVSGELFF,TRBD2,once,TRBJ2-2,TRBV2
TGTGCCAGCAGTAACAGGGGGCCCTACGAGCAGTACTTC,CASSNRGPYEQYF,TRBD1,many,TRBJ2-7,TRBV28
TGTGCCAGCAGTGTAGGAGGTTATCAGCCCCAGCATTTT,CASSVGGYQPQHF,-,-,TRBJ1-5,TRBV2
TGTGCCAGCAGACCCAGCGGGAGGGGGTCCACAGATACGCAGTATTTT,CASRPSGRGSTDTQYF,TRBD2,few,TRBJ2-3,TRBV7-2
TGTGCCAGCAGCTTGAGACGACAGAACACTGAAGCTTTCTTT,CASSLRRQNTEAFF,-,-,TRBJ1-1,TRBV7-3
TGTGCCAGCAGTGGGCAATTAGCAGCTGAAGCTTTCTTT,CASSGQLAAEAFF,-,once,TRBJ1-1,TRBV25-1
TGTGCCAGTAGTACGCGGGGGGGCAGTCCCAACGAGCAGTACTTC,CASSTRGGSPNEQYF,TRBD2,-,TRBJ2-7,TRBV19
TGTGCCAGCAGTTTTTCGACAGCAACTAATGAAAAACTGTTTTTT,CASSFSTATNEKLFF,-,-,TRBJ1-4,TRBV28
TGTGCCAGCAGTGCTTTGAGCGGGGGAACCAATGAGCAGTTCTTC,CASSALSGGTNEQFF,TRBD2,-,TRBJ2-1,TRBV2
TGTGCCAGCAGCCAGGGGGACTCCAGCTCTGAAGCTTTCTTT,CASSQGDSSSEAFF,-,-,TRBJ1-1,TRBV4-2
TGTGCCACCAGTAGTTGGAGCGGGGACACAGATACGCAGTATTTT,CATSSWSGDTDTQYF,TRBD2,few,TRBJ2-3,TRBV9
TGTGCCAGTAGTATTCTAGCGGGGCTCCAAGAGACCCAGTACTTC,CASSILAGLQETQYF,TRBD2,-,TRBJ2-5,TRBV19
TGTGCCAGCAGCTTGGGACAGCTTTACAATGAGCAGTTCTTC,CASSLGQLYNEQFF,-,-,TRBJ2-1,TRBV5-8
TGTGCCAGCAGCTCTTATGAGAGGACAGTAGCCGGAACTATGGGCTACACCTTC,CASSSYERTVAGTMGYTF,-,-,TRBJ1-2,TRBV7-2
TGCAGCGTTGAACTTAACAGCCCCCCGAACACCTTC,CSVELNSPPNTF,-,once,TRBJ1-2,TRBV29-1
TGTGCCAGCAGTTACTCGTTCTCTAGCGCTCTTTACGAGCAGTACTTC,CASSYSFSSALYEQYF,-,-,TRBJ2-7,TRBV6-5
TGTGCCAGCAGCTACGGCTCCTACGAGCAGTACTTC,CASSYGSYEQYF,-,-,TRBJ2-7,TRBV11-2
TGTGCCAGTAGTAAAACAGGGGGCAATCAGCCCCAGCATTTT,CASSKTGGNQPQHF,TRBD1,-,TRBJ1-5,TRBV19
TGTGCCAGCAGTGGGGGGAGCAATCAGCCCCAGCATTTT,CASSGGSNQPQHF,-,-,TRBJ1-5,TRBV5-6
TGTGCCAGCAGTTACGTACGGACAGGGGGTGGCTATGGCTACACCTTC,CASSYVRTGGGYGYTF,TRBD1,many,TRBJ1-2,TRBV6-5
TGTGCCACCAGCAGAGGGATCATTGGGGCAGCGAACACTGAAGCTTTCTTT,CATSRGIIGAANTEAFF,-,-,TRBJ1-1,TRBV15
TGTGCCAGCAGGCGGACCGGGACAGGGGTCGATGGCTACACCTTC,CASRRTGTGVDGYTF,TRBD1,-,TRBJ1-2,TRBV7-2
TGTGCCAGCAGCGTAGGTGGCGGGAGAAACACAGATACGCAGTATTTT,CASSVGGGRNTDTQYF,TRBD2,-,TRBJ2-3,TRBV9
TGTGCCAGCAGCGTAGGTTCACTAGCGGCCAATGAGCAGTTCTTC,CASSVGSLAANEQFF,TRBD2,-,TRBJ2-1,TRBV9